This entry lists 23 T cell receptor beta chains sequenced from one sample in a study of blood T cell repertoires in COVID-19. Assay used: immunoSEQ multiplex PCR; TCRdb lists only in-frame clones, some missing. Seen here are 150,000 to 200,000 clones, 88% observed once, and the top ten hold roughly 10%. Sequencing used PBMCs or T cells enriched from blood (not recorded which). The source is a woman aged 18-35 years who had recovered from COVID-19.

The V call is TRBV15, the J call TRBJ1-2, with D hard to call. This CDR3 is 13 amino acids long. CDR1 is LNHNV and CDR2 is YYDKDF in the germline V gene (reference sequence). V was pared by 3 bases and J by 2 bases, with 7 bases between. In DNA, the CDR3 is TGTGCCACCAGCAGCGACACAAACTATGGCTACACCTTC. This codes for CATSSDTNYGYTF.

This clone was detected once. The CDR3 nucleotides are TGTGCCAGCCTAGGAGCGAACACTGAAGCTTTCTTT. Its translation is CASLGANTEAFF. The chain employs TRBV6-5 and TRBJ1-1; D is uncertain. The V end lost 8 bases, the J end lost 1 base, and 8 bases lay between the germline ends. The CDR3 extends over 12 amino acids. The germline gives CDR1 MNHEY, CDR2 SVGAGI.

The rearrangement links TRBV10-3 to TRBJ2-7, with TRBD1 identical over 8 bases. This CDR3 has 16 residues. From germline, CDR1 is ENHRY and CDR2 SYGVKD. V trimming: 6 bases; J trimming: 2 bases; junction bases outside the gene matches: 12. CDR3 DNA: TGTGCCATCAGCCCACCCCCGGGACAGGTACCCTACGAGCAGTACTTC. It translates to CAISPPPGQVPYEQYF.

The gene calls are TRBV5-5 and TRBJ1-5, with 8 bases lining up with TRBD1. The CDR3 totals 16 residues. The germline V gene encodes CDR1 SGHKS and CDR2 YYEKEE (reference sequence). Trimming took 5 bases from V and 2 from J; bases not matched to a gene: 9. The CDR3 loop reads CASRLGQGGGNQPQHF. CDR3 in DNA: TGTGCCAGCAGACTAGGACAGGGAGGGGGCAATCAGCCCCAGCATTTT.

The rearrangement joins TRBV2 to TRBJ2-7, with TRBD2 matching over 9 bases. The trim removed 7 bases at V and 0 bases at J, leaving 10 bases unmatched. CDR1 and CDR2 (germline): SNHLY, FYNNEI. The CDR3 sequence is 16 residues long. Here the CDR3 DNA reads TGTGCCAGCAAACCCCAGCGGGGGGCCTCCTCCTACGAGCAGTACTTC. This sequence encodes CASKPQRGASSYEQYF.

This chain connects TRBV2 to TRBJ2-7, with 8 nucleotides matching TRBD1. Germline-derived CDR1 and CDR2 are SNHLY and FYNNEI. Trimming at V came to 3 bases and at J to 1 base, leaving 20 bases not matched to a gene. The CDR3 extends over 20 amino acids. CDR3 DNA sequence: TGTGCCAGCAGTGACCTCAACCCCGCAGGGGGCATCGTCCTATCCTACGAGCAGTACTTC. This translates into CASSDLNPAGGIVLSYEQYF.

The chain joins TRBV7-2 to TRBJ1-2, with a possible D match to TRBD1 (6 bases). Trimming took 3 bases from V and 3 from J, leaving 8 bases between them. This CDR3 has 13 amino acids. Looked up from germline, CDR1 is SGHTA and CDR2 is FQGNSA. The CDR3 protein is CASSLDRDYGYTF. The CDR3 bases are TGTGCCAGCAGCTTGGACAGAGACTATGGCTACACCTTC.

The CDR3, as DNA: TGTGCCAGCAACCCCGTACAACTAAATGAGCAGTTCTTC. This codes for CASNPVQLNEQFF. This chain joins TRBV5-5 and TRBJ2-1; D is ambiguous. V lost 6 bases to trimming and J lost 7 bases, with 14 bases between them. Germline V gene lookup returns CDR1 SGHKS and CDR2 YYEKEE (reference sequence). CDR3 length: 13 residues. The entire variable domain, with the rest obtained from reference TRBV5-5 and TRBJ2-1, is as follows: DAGVTQSPTHLIKTRGQQVTLRCSPISGHKSVSWYQQVLGQGPQFIFQYYEKEERGRGNFPDRFSARQFPNYSSELNVNALLLGDSALYLCASNPVQLNEQFFGPGTRLTVL.

The DNA of the CDR3 is TGTGCCAGCAGCACCTTAATTGACAGGGATTACAATGAGCAGTTCTTC. This encodes CASSTLIDRDYNEQFF. The rearrangement joins TRBV21-1 to TRBJ2-1; the DNA was not used to check the table's D call, TRBD1. TRBV21-1 is given as a pseudogene. The CDR3 is 16 amino acids.

This clone was recorded once. The chain couples TRBV28 to TRBJ1-5; 7 bases are a match to TRBD1. The length of the CDR3 is 14 residues. Germline CDR1 MDHEN, CDR2 SYDVKM. V shed 8 bases, J shed 7 bases, and the junction held 11 bases outside the gene matches. The CDR3 loop is CASLDRAAQQPQHF. The CDR3 bases are TGTGCCAGCCTTGACAGGGCGGCCCAACAGCCCCAGCATTTT.

The chain has TRBV20-1 and TRBJ2-7; TRBD2 matches 13 bases. The CDR3 totals 11 residues. Germline assignment: CDR1 DFQATT and CDR2 SNEGSKA (reference sequence). This chain's CDR3 is CPTSGRSGQYF. The CDR3, as DNA: TGCCCGACTAGCGGGAGGTCGGGGCAGTACTTC.

The V and J genes are TRBV2 and TRBJ1-1; 8 nucleotides align to TRBD1. The CDR3 consists of 13 residues. Unmatched junction bases numbered 11, after V lost 6 bases and J lost 11 bases. Germline loops: CDR1 SNHLY, CDR2 FYNNEI. The CDR3 DNA is TGTGCCAGCAGGGGACAGGCCTTGGGGGGTGCTTTCTTT. Translating it yields CASRGQALGGAFF. Based on the CDR3 plus reference TRBV2 and TRBJ1-1, the full variable domain is EPEVTQTPSHQVTQMGQEVILRCVPISNHLYFYWYRQILGQKVEFLVSFYNNEISEKSEIFDDQFSVERPDGSNFTLKIRSTKLEDSAMYFCASRGQALGGAFFGQGTRLTVV.

This chain links TRBV19 with TRBJ2-1; 7 bases map to TRBD2. V shed 5 bases, J shed 6 bases, and the junction held 10 bases outside the gene matches. The CDR3 is 15 residues long. The germline V gene has CDR1 LNHDA and CDR2 SQIVND (reference sequence). The CDR3 spells CASSLGLAEVNEQFF. DNA for the CDR3: TGTGCCAGTAGTTTGGGGCTAGCGGAGGTCAATGAGCAGTTCTTC.

The chain employs TRBV18 and TRBJ1-5; 7 positions match TRBD1. With V trimmed by 4 bases and J by 7 bases, 10 bases remained unmatched. The CDR3 covers 15 residues. From germline, CDR1 is KGHSH and CDR2 LQKENI. CDR3 in amino acids: CASSRADRSIQPQHF. DNA of the CDR3: TGTGCCAGCTCACGAGCGGACAGGTCGATCCAGCCCCAGCATTTT.

This sequence joins TRBV29-1 and TRBJ2-7, with 9 nucleotides matching TRBD1. The CDR3 runs 13 residues. Trimming cost V 4 bases and J 4 bases; bases outside gene matches: 5. Germline V gene sequence: CDR1 SQVTM, CDR2 ANQGSEA. The CDR3 reads CSVARTGVYEQYF. Here the CDR3 DNA reads TGCAGCGTTGCCCGGACAGGGGTTTACGAGCAGTACTTC.

The chain links TRBV6-5 to TRBJ2-7; tentatively, D is TRBD2 (6 bases). The CDR3 is made up of 12 amino acids. Per germline, CDR1 MNHEY and CDR2 SVGAGI. V was shortened by 9 bases and J by 2 bases, with 11 bases between the two germline ends. The CDR3 DNA is TGTGCCAGAGTCCGGGAGCCCTACGAGCAGTACTTC. Translating it yields CARVREPYEQYF.

The V call is TRBV15, the J call TRBJ1-2, with 10 bases identical to TRBD1. The CDR3 has 16 amino acids. Losses at the gene ends were 5 bases for V and 5 bases for J; bases not matched to a gene: 11. Germline V gene data show CDR1 as LNHNV and CDR2 as YYDKDF (reference sequence). In DNA, the CDR3 is TGTGCCACCAGCCTCGGGACAGGGGTCGTACCTTATGGCTACACCTTC. Translating gives CATSLGTGVVPYGYTF.

The J gene is TRBJ2-7, the V gene TRBV6-5; weak D call: TRBD2 (6 bases). Trimming took off 8 bases at V and 4 bases at J, with 18 bases between the two ends. This CDR3 has 14 amino acids. Germline V gene lookup returns CDR1 MNHEY and CDR2 SVGAGI. CDR3 nucleotides: TGTGCCAGCGCCCGGGGCCGCCGGGAGTACGAGCAGTACTTC. It translates to CASARGRREYEQYF.

V and J are TRBV3-1 (or the pseudogene TRBV3-2) and TRBJ2-3, with 9 bases that match TRBD2. V was clipped by 6 bases and J by 0 bases; unmatched bases: 16. CDR3 length equals 19 residues. CDR1 and CDR2 (germline): LGHDT, YNNKEL (reference sequence). The CDR3 loop is CASRQTSGRLTTSTDTQYF. In DNA, the CDR3 is TGTGCCAGCAGACAGACTAGCGGACGATTAACAACTAGCACAGATACGCAGTATTTT.

The rearrangement joins TRBV9 to TRBJ2-3; 8 nucleotides match TRBD2. Germline values: CDR1 SGDLS, CDR2 YYNGEE. After removal of 4 bases from V and 0 bases from J, the junction contained 4 bases not matched to a gene. There are 15 residues in the CDR3. CDR3 nucleotide sequence: TGTGCCAGCAGCCTAACTAGCGGTAGCACAGATACGCAGTATTTT. This encodes CASSLTSGSTDTQYF.

The chain has TRBV19 and TRBJ2-3; 7 nucleotides line up with TRBD1. The V gene's germline CDR1 is LNHDA and CDR2 SQIVND (reference sequence). Trimming cost V 5 bases and J 4 bases; bases outside gene matches: 3. The CDR3 is 13 residues long. The chain's CDR3 is CASSQGDPDTQYF. The DNA for the CDR3 is TGTGCCAGTAGTCAGGGGGATCCAGATACGCAGTATTTT.

The chain couples TRBV11-3 to TRBJ2-7; D remains unclear. The germline CDR1 and CDR2 sequences are SGHNT and YENEEA. Trimming shortened V by 3 bases and J by 6 bases, and 3 bases separated the two germline ends. The CDR3 spans 10 residues. CDR3 coding DNA: TGTGCCAGCAGCTTCATCGAGCAGTACTTC. Protein sequence: CASSFIEQYF.

J is TRBJ2-2 and V is TRBV10-3; D is perhaps TRBD1 (6 bases). Looked up from germline, CDR1 is ENHRY and CDR2 is SYGVKD. This CDR3 contains 17 residues. The ends were cut back, 0 bases at V and 2 bases at J, with 13 bases in the middle. The CDR3 protein is CAISESSAGANTGELFF. CDR3 sequence (DNA): TGTGCCATCAGTGAGTCTAGCGCAGGGGCTAACACCGGGGAGCTGTTTTTT.